This entry describes one T cell receptor (beta chain). In the study's own analysis: Reference gene primers were amplified, and this amplification served to estimate nucleated cell counts. Libraries were prepared by immunoSEQ multiplex PCR; TCRdb keeps only in-frame clonotypes and omits some of them. V and J calls and clone size are copied from that table; D and trimming were computed from the DNA. Of around 190,000 clones listed, 65% to 80% are singletons. The data were taken from a study of blood T cell repertoires in COVID-19. Study-level background: Material from acute and convalescent COVID-19 was sourced from the United States, Italy and Spain. T cells, B-cell-depleted T cells, or PBMCs supplied cDNA or gDNA.

V was pared by 5 bases and J by 6 bases, with 23 bases between. This CDR3 contains 16 residues. Germline CDR1 and CDR2: LGHNT and FRNRAP. The rearrangement links TRBV12-5 to TRBJ2-7, with D possibly TRBD1 on 5 matching bases. Sequenced: peripheral blood. This TCR derives from a woman in her fifties or sixties with acute or convalescent COVID-19. The CDR3 loop reads CASGPLFSQGLGEQYF. CDR3 in DNA: TGTGCTAGTGGTCCCTTATTCTCCCAGGGTTTGGGCGAGCAGTACTTC.